This T cell receptor beta chain was sequenced for a study of human T cells and chemical hapten exposure. TCRdb itself ran the RACE reads through MiXCR, one entry per CDR3 protein. The sample has fewer than 200,000 distinct CDR3 sequences, approximately 30% seen once. This clonotype was seen more than once but under ten times. The target antigen is unknown. This CDR3 region has 17 residues. The V end lost 2 bases, the J end lost 0 bases, and 13 bases lay between the germline ends. Germline CDR1 is LGHNA and CDR2 is YSLEER. The sample's time point: patch test 3, about 24 weeks after DPC sensitization. The treatment here: therapeutic diphenylcyclopropenone sensitization with weekly scalp DPC. General study findings and limits: Following DPC sensitization, TCRs present above 1 in 1000 frequency showed no change.

Sequenced material: whole blood, taken in connection with sensitization to the hapten diphenylcyclopropenone (DPC). The V gene is TRBV4-3, the J gene TRBJ2-2, with D possibly being TRBD1 (6 bases). The TCR comes from a woman between 18 and 29 years old with alopecia areata. Some clones in this sample may be carry-over from other donors' samples. CDR3 loop: CASSQRGHSANTGELFF. CDR3 in DNA: TGCGCCAGCAGCCAACGGGGACATTCCGCGAACACCGGGGAGCTGTTTTTT.